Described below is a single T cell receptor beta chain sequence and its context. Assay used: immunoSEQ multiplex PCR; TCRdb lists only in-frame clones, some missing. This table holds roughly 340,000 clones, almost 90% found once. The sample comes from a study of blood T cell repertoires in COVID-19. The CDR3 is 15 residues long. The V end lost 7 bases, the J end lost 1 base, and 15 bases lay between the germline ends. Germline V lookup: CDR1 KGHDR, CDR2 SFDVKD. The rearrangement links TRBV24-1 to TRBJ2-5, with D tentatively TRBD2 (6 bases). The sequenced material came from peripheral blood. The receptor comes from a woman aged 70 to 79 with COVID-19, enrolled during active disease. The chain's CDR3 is CATRGTGGTQETQYF. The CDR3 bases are TGTGCCACCAGGGGGACTGGGGGGACCCAAGAGACCCAGTACTTC.